This T cell receptor (beta chain) appears in the sequencing data of a study of shared clonotypes between healthy human individuals. Overall study: In total, the donors were two women and a few men aged 18 to 49. Study findings and constraints: Non-shared clonotypes displayed generation probabilities falling below those of clonotypes present in all four donors. Shared across four donors were roughly 4.7% of the naive CD4 clonotypes. Naive subsets generally exceeded memory subsets in estimated richness.

Trimming stripped 4 bases from V and 10 bases from J, with 24 bases between. CDR3 length: 16 residues. CDR1 is PRHDT and CDR2 is FYEKMQ in the germline V gene (reference sequence). Some clones are missing from TCRdb's copy, which holds only in-frame ones; the method was immunoSEQ multiplex PCR. The data show millions of clones, over 85% seen once. On this clone: What it binds is not known.

The naive CD8 subset, CD45RO-negative cells positively selected for CCR7, excluded terminally differentiated effector memory CD45RA+ cells. Sequencing was done on a sample of naive CD8+ T cells sorted from blood. J is TRBJ2-3 and V is TRBV13; tentative D call: TRBD2 (5 bases). This TCR derives from a man between 18 and 29 years old in good health. This CDR3 is CASSSPSQDSTSPQYF. CDR3 DNA sequence: TGTGCCAGCAGCTCCCCCTCCCAGGACTCCACCTCCCCGCAGTATTTT.